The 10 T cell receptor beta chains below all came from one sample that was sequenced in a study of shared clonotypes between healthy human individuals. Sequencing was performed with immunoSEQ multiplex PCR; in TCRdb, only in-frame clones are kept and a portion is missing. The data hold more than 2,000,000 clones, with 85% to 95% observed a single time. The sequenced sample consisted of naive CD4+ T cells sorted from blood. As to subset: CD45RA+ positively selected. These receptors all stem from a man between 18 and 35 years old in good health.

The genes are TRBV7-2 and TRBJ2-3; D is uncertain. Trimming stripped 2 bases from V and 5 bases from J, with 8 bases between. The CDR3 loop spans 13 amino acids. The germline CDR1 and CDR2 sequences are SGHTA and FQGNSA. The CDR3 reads CASSLSPGDTQYF. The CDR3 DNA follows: TGTGCCAGCAGCTTATCGCCTGGAGATACGCAGTATTTT.

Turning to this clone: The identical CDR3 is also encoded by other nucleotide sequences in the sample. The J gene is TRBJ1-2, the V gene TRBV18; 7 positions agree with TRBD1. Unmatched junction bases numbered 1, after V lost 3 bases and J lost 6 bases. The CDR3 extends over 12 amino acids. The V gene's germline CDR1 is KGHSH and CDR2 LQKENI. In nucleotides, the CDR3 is TGTGCCAGCTCACCCACAGGGGATGGCTACACCTTC. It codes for CASSPTGDGYTF.

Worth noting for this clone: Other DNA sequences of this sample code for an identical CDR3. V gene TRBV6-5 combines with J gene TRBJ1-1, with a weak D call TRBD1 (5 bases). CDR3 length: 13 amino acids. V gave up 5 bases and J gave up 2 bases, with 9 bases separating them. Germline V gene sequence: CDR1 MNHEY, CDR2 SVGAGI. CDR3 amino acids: CASSQGLNTEAFF. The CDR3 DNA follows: TGTGCCAGCAGTCAGGGCCTCAACACTGAAGCTTTCTTT.

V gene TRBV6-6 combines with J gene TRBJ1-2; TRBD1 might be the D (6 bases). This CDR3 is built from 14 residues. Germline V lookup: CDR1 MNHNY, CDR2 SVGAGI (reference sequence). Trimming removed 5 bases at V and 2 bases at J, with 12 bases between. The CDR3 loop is CASSEPGGNYGYTF. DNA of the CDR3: TGTGCCAGCAGTGAGCCGGGGGGCAACTATGGCTACACCTTC.

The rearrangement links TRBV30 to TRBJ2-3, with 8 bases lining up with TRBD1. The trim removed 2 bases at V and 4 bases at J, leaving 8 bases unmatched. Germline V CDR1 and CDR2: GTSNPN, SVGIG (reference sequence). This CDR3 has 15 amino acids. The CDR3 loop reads CAWSWTGYPSDTQYF. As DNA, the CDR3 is TGTGCCTGGAGTTGGACAGGGTACCCATCAGATACGCAGTATTTT.

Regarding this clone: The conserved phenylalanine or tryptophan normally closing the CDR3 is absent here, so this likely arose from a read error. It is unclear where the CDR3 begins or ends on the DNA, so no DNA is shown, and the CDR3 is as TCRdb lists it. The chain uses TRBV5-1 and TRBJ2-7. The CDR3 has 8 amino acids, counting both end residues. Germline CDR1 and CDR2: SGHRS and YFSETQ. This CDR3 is CASSFRKL.

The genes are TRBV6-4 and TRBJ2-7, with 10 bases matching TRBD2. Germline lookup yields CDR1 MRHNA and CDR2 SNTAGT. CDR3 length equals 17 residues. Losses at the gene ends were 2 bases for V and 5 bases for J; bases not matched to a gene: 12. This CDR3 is CASSDPPLAGGGHEQYF. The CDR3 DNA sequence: TGTGCCAGCAGTGACCCTCCGTTAGCGGGAGGAGGTCACGAGCAGTACTTC.

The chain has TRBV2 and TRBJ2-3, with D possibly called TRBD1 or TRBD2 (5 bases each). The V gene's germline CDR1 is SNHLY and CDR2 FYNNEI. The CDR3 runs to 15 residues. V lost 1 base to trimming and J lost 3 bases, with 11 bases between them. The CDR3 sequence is CASSEGGIRTDTQYF. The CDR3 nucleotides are TGTGCCAGCAGTGAAGGGGGGATACGGACAGATACGCAGTATTTT. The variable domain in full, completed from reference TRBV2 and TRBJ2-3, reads EPEVTQTPSHQVTQMGQEVILRCVPISNHLYFYWYRQILGQKVEFLVSFYNNEISEKSEIFDDQFSVERPDGSNFTLKIRSTKLEDSAMYFCASSEGGIRTDTQYFGPGTRLTVL.

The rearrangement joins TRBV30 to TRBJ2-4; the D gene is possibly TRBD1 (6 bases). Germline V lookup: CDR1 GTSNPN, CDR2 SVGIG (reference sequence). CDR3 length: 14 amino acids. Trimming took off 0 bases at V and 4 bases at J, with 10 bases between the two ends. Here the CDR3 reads CAWSVVGGKNIQYF. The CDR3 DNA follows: TGTGCCTGGAGTGTTGTAGGGGGTAAAAACATTCAGTACTTC.

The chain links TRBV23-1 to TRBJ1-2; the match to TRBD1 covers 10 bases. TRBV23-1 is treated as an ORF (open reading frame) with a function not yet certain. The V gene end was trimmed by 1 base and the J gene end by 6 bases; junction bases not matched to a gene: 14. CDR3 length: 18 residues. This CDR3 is CASSQYRGGKDRGNGYTF. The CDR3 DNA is TGCGCCAGCAGTCAATATCGAGGCGGGAAGGACAGGGGGAATGGCTACACCTTC.